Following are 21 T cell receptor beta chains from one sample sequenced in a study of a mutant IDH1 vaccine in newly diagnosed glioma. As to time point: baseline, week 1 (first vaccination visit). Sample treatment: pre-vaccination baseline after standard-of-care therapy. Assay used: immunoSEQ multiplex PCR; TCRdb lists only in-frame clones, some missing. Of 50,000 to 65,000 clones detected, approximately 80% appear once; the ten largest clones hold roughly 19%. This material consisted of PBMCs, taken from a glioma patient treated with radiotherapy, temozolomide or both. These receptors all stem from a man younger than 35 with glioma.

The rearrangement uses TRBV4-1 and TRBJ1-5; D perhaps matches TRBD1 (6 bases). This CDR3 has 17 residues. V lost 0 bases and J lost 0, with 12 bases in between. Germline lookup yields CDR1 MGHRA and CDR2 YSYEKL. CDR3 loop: CASSQDPGQLSNQPQHF. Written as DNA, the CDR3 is TGCGCCAGCAGCCAAGATCCGGGACAACTTAGCAATCAGCCCCAGCATTTT.

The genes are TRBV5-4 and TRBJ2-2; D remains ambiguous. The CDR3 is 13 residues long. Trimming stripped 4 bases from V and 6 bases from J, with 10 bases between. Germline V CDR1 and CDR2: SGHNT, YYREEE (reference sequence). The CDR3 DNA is TGTGCCAGCAGCGGAACCCCGGCCGGGGAGCTGTTTTTT. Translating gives CASSGTPAGELFF.

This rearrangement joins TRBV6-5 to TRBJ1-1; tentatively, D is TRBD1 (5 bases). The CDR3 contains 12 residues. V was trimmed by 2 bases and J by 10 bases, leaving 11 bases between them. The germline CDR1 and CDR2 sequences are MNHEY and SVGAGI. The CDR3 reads CASSYPGLGAFF. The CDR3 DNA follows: TGTGCCAGCAGTTACCCGGGACTGGGAGCTTTCTTT.

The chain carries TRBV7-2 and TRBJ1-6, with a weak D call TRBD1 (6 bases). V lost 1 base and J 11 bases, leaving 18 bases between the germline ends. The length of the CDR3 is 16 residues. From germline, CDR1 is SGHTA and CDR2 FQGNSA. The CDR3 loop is CASSLDATGPAAPLHF. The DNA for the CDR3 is TGTGCCAGCAGCTTAGATGCGACAGGCCCCGCGGCACCCCTCCACTTT.

CDR3 amino acids: CASSPLGGAAYNSPLHF. The DNA of the CDR3 is TGTGCCAGCTCACCACTCGGGGGGGCGGCCTATAATTCACCCCTCCACTTT. V and J are TRBV18 and TRBJ1-6, with a possible D match to TRBD1 (6 bases). Germline CDR1 is KGHSH and CDR2 is LQKENI. Trimming pared 1 base from V and 2 bases from J, leaving 12 bases between. This CDR3 is 17 amino acids long.

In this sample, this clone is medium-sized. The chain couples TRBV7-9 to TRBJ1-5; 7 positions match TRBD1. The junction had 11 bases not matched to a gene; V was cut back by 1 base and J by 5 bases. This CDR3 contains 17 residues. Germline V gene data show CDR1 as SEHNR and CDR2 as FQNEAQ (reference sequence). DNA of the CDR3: TGTGCCAGCAGCTTAGGCTGGGGGGACAGCTACGATCAGCCCCAGCATTTT. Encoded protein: CASSLGWGDSYDQPQHF. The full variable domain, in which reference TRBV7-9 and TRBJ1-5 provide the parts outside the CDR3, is DTGVSQNPRHKITKRGQNVTFRCDPISEHNRLYWYRQTLGQGPEFLTYFQNEAQLEKSRLLSDRFSAERPKGSFSTLEIQRTEQGDSAMYLCASSLGWGDSYDQPQHFGDGTRLSIL.

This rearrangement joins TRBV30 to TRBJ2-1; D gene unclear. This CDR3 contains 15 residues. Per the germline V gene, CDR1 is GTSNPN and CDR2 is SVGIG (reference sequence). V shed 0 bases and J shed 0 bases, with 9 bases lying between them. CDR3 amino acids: CAWSVRGVSYNEQFF. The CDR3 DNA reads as TGTGCCTGGAGTGTACGTGGGGTCTCCTACAATGAGCAGTTCTTC.

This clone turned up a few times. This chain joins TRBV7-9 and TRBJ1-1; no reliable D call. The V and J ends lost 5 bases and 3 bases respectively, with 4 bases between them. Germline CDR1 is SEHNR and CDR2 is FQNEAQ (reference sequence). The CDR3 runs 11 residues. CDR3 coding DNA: TGTGCCAGCAGCCGGGACACTGAAGCTTTCTTT. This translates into CASSRDTEAFF.

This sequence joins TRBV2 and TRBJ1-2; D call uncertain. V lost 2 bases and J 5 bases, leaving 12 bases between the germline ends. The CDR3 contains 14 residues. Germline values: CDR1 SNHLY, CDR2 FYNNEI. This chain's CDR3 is CASSEISEAYGYTF. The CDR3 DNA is TGTGCCAGCAGTGAAATTTCAGAAGCTTATGGCTACACCTTC.

The CDR3 loop reads CAWSLLVRAVSGANVLTF. The CDR3 DNA sequence: TGTGCCTGGAGCCTCCTGGTCCGGGCCGTCTCTGGGGCCAACGTCCTGACTTTC. The V and J genes are TRBV30 and TRBJ2-6; D unresolved. From germline, CDR1 is GTSNPN and CDR2 SVGIG (reference sequence). Trimming cost V 3 bases and J 0 bases, with 18 bases left between them. This CDR3 has 18 residues.

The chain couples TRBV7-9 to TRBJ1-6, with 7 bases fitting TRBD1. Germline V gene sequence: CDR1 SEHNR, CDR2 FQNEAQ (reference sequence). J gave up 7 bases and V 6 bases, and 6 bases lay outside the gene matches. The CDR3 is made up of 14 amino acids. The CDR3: CASRRTGENSPLHF. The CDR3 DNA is TGTGCCAGCAGGCGGACAGGCGAAAATTCACCCCTCCACTTT.

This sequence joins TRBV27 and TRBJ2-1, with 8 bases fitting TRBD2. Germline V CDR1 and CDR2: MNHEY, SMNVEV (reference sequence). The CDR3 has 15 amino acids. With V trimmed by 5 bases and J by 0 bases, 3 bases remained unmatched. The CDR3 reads CASSPSGSSYNEQFF. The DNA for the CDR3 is TGTGCCAGCAGTCCCAGCGGGAGCTCCTACAATGAGCAGTTCTTC.

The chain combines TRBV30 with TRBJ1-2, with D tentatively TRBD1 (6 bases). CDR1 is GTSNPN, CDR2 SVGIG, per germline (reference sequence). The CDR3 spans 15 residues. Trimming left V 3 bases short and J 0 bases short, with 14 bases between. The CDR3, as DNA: TGTGCCTGGAGGCAGGGGCCTCTCCCTAACTATGGCTACACCTTC. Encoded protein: CAWRQGPLPNYGYTF.

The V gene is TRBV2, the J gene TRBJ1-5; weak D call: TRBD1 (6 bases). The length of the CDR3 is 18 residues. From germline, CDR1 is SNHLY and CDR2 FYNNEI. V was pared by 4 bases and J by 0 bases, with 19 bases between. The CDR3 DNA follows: TGTGCCAGCAGTGTAGGGGGACCTTTAGTATCTAGCAATCAGCCCCAGCATTTT. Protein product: CASSVGGPLVSSNQPQHF.

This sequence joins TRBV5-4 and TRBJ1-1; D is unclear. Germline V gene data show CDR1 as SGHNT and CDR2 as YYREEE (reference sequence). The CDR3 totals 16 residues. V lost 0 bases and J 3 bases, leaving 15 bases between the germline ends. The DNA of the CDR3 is TGTGCCAGCAGCTTGGAGTTGGGAACAATGGACACTGAAGCTTTCTTT. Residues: CASSLELGTMDTEAFF.

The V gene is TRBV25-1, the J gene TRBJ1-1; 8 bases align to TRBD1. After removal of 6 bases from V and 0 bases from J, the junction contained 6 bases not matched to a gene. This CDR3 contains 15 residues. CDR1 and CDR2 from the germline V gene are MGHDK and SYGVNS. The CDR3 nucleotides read TGTGCCAGCAGCTCGAGACAGGGGATGAACACTGAAGCTTTCTTT. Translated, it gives CASSSRQGMNTEAFF.

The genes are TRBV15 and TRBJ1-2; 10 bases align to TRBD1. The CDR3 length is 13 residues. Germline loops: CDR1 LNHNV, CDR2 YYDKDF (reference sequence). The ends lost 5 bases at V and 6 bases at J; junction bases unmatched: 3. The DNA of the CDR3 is TGTGCCACCAGCGAGGACAGGGGGAATGGCTACACCTTC. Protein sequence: CATSEDRGNGYTF. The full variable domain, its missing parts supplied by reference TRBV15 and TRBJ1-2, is DAMVIQNPRYQVTQFGKPVTLSCSQTLNHNVMYWYQQKSSQAPKLLFHYYDKDFNNEADTPDNFQSRRPNTSFCFLDIRSPGLGDTAMYLCATSEDRGNGYTFGSGTRLTVV.

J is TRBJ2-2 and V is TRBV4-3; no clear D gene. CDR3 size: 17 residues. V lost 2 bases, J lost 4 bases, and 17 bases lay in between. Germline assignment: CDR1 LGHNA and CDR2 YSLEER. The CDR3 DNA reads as TGCGCCAGCAGCCAACGAAGGTTTAACAGAGGCACCGGGGAGCTGTTTTTT. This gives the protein CASSQRRFNRGTGELFF.

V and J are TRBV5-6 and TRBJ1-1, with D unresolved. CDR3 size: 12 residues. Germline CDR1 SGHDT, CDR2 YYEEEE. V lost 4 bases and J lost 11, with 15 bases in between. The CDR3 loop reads CASSLGSKGAFF. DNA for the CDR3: TGTGCCAGCAGCCTAGGGTCAAAAGGTGCTTTCTTT.

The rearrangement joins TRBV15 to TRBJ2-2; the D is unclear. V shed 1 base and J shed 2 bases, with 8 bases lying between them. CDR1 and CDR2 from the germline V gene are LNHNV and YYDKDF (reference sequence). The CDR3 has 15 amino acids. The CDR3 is CATSRGKPNTGELFF. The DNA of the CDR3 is TGTGCCACCAGCAGAGGGAAGCCTAACACCGGGGAGCTGTTTTTT.

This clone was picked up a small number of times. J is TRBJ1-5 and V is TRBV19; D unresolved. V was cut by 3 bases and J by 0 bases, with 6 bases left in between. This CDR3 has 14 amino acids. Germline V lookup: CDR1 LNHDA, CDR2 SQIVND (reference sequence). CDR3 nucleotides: TGTGCCAGTAGTATCCGGAATAGCAATCAGCCCCAGCATTTT. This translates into CASSIRNSNQPQHF.